This TCR beta chain was identified during a study of blood T cell repertoires in COVID-19. Study context: The analysed material was cDNA or gDNA that came from T cells, B-cell-depleted T cells, or PBMCs.

Trimming shortened V by 1 base and J by 3 bases, and 10 bases separated the two germline ends. The CDR3 length is 14 residues. Germline lookup yields CDR1 LGHDT and CDR2 YNNKEL (reference sequence). Assay: immunoSEQ multiplex PCR; the TCRdb copy retains only in-frame clones and omits some. The sample includes about 430,000 clones, 75% to 90% seen only once; the top ten take 0.95% to 1.3%. This TCR came from a man aged 30-40 years who had recovered from COVID-19. The chain links TRBV3-1 (or the pseudogene TRBV3-2) to TRBJ2-7; no reliable D call. Sequences were obtained from PBMCs or T cells enriched from blood (not recorded which). The DNA for the CDR3 is TGTGCCAGCAGCCAAGGCAGTACCGACTACGAGCAGTACTTC. It yields the protein CASSQGSTDYEQYF.